This T cell receptor gamma chain was found in a study of human gamma delta and Vdelta1 T cells (dated 2018 in TCRdb). For the wider study: The study examined Delta One T cells, which are Vd1+ gamma-delta T cells, as cytotoxic effectors against acute myeloid leukemia. What the authors observed across the whole study: Delta One T cells were reported as polyclonal and as showing broad cytotoxic targeting of acute myeloid leukemia.

The library was prepared using PCR. TCRdb records Illumina MiSeq as the sequencer. After TCRdb called clones again from the public reads with CATT, rows with identical DNA were merged. This sample lists 4,000 to 5,000 gamma-chain clones; about 31% were detected once. The top ten hold about 2.8% of the sample. Concerning this clone itself: No antigen is known for it. Per-base qualities were not stored, and no clone one base away is much larger.

The CDR1 and CDR2 encoded by the germline V gene are EGSNGY and YDSYNSKV. The CDR3, from cysteine to phenylalanine, totals 13 residues. The only DNA kept is the CDR3, 39 bases in frame from the first base. Relative to germline, V is missing 9 bases and J is missing 0 bases, with 8 bases of the junction outside any gene match. The sequence joins TRGV2 to TRGJ1 or TRGJ2. The clonotype originates from a human donor in good health. Sequenced sample: Vdelta1 gamma-delta T cells from blood grown in culture (DOT cells). The cell subset or site tag for this specimen amounts to: Delta One T cells, in vitro expanded/differentiated Vd1+ gamma-delta T cells. The nucleotide sequence reads TGTGCCACCCACTACCAGAATTATTATAAGAAACTCTTT. Translated, this is CATHYQNYYKKLF.